The 20 T cell receptor beta chains below come from one sample, sequenced in a study of Graves' ophthalmopathy and Graves' hyperthyroidism. RNA transcripts provided the template for amplifying TCR beta CDR3 regions. Second-round multiplex PCR came after a first-round RT-PCR that employed HTBI primers. TCRdb re-called the multiplex PCR reads with MiXCR, one entry per CDR3 protein. The table records 1 million to 1.3 million distinct CDR3 sequences, approximately 35% of them present only once. The sequenced material came from peripheral blood or thyroid tissue (not recorded which). Receptor source: an adult man with Graves' hyperthyroidism.

The chain couples TRBV2 to TRBJ2-7; D is unclear. V dropped 2 bases and J dropped 0 bases, with 14 bases sitting between them. CDR1 is SNHLY, CDR2 FYNNEI, per germline. The length of the CDR3 is 16 residues. CDR3 DNA: TGTGCCAGCAGTGAACCCCCGCGACTTGCCTCCTACGAGCAGTACTTC. Protein sequence: CASSEPPRLASYEQYF. The full variable domain, with the rest looked up from reference TRBV2 and TRBJ2-7, is EPEVTQTPSHQVTQMGQEVILRCVPISNHLYFYWYRQILGQKVEFLVSFYNNEISEKSEIFDDQFSVERPDGSNFTLKIRSTKLEDSAMYFCASSEPPRLASYEQYFGPGTRLTVT.

The J gene is TRBJ1-2, the V gene TRBV7-9; 7 bases match TRBD1. Germline CDR1 is SEHNR and CDR2 is FQNEAQ (reference sequence). The CDR3 runs 13 residues. The junction had 7 bases not matched to a gene; V was cut back by 6 bases and J by 6 bases. The CDR3 loop reads CASRSGGMDGYTF. CDR3 coding DNA: TGTGCCAGCAGATCAGGGGGAATGGATGGCTACACCTTC.

Ten or more counts support this clonotype. J is TRBJ2-7 and V is TRBV15; a weak D match, TRBD2 (5 bases). Trimming shortened V by 0 bases and J by 2 bases, and 11 bases separated the two germline ends. CDR1 is LNHNV and CDR2 is YYDKDF in the germline V gene (reference sequence). This CDR3 comprises 15 residues. The CDR3 region is CATSRDAGLTYEQYF. The DNA of the CDR3 is TGTGCCACCAGCAGAGATGCAGGACTCACCTACGAGCAGTACTTC.

This clonotype was seen at least ten times. CDR3 sequence (DNA): TGTGCCAGCAGCTCCGGACAGGGACTCCAAGAGACCCAGTACTTC. Residues: CASSSGQGLQETQYF. The gene calls are TRBV7-6 and TRBJ2-5, with 8 bases identical to TRBD1. The germline gives CDR1 SGHVS, CDR2 FNYEAQ. The V segment lost 4 bases and the J segment 1 base; nucleotides outside the gene matches: 5. This CDR3 is built from 15 residues.

This clonotype occurred a few times. The chain uses TRBV18 and TRBJ2-5, with 7 bases fitting TRBD2. CDR1 is KGHSH and CDR2 is LQKENI in the germline V gene. This CDR3 has 16 residues. Trimming removed 2 bases from V and 2 bases from J; junction bases left unmatched: 8. CDR3 loop: CASSPSRGGVQETQYF. In nucleotides, the CDR3 is TGTGCCAGCTCACCATCGAGGGGAGGGGTGCAAGAGACCCAGTACTTC.

This clonotype was seen repeatedly, ten times or more. The chain couples TRBV12-3 or TRBV12-4 to TRBJ1-5, with D possibly matching TRBD1 (6 bases). The CDR3 is 14 residues long. The V end was cut by 3 bases, the J end by 11 bases, with 17 bases between. CDR3 amino acids: CASSLGDISLSQHF. The CDR3, as DNA: TGTGCCAGCAGTTTGGGGGACATCAGTTTGTCCCAGCATTTT.

This chain connects TRBV19 to TRBJ1-1; no definite D call. The CDR3 has 11 amino acids. Germline V gene data show CDR1 as LNHDA and CDR2 as SQIVND (reference sequence). Trimming pared 9 bases from V and 10 bases from J, leaving 15 bases between. CDR3 sequence reads: CASAVAEGAFF. CDR3 sequence (DNA): TGTGCCAGCGCCGTGGCTGAAGGAGCTTTCTTT.

J is TRBJ2-7 and V is TRBV12-3 or TRBV12-4; maybe TRBD2 (5 bases). This CDR3 contains 14 residues. Trimming shortened V by 7 bases and J by 3 bases, and 16 bases separated the two germline ends. CDR3 in amino acids: CASMSTGTIYEQYF. CDR3 sequence (DNA): TGTGCCAGCATGTCGACGGGAACGATCTACGAGCAGTACTTC.

This chain links TRBV10-3 with TRBJ2-7; weak D call: TRBD2 (5 bases). V lost 10 bases, J lost 0 bases, and 22 bases lay in between. Germline-derived CDR1 and CDR2 are ENHRY and SYGVKD. The CDR3 is 16 residues long. The CDR3 loop is CASSPEADNYSYEQYF. In nucleotides, the CDR3 is TGTGCCAGCAGCCCGGAGGCCGACAATTACTCCTACGAGCAGTACTTC.

A few counts support this clonotype. The V gene is TRBV27, the J gene TRBJ1-6, with D perhaps matching TRBD1 (5 bases). Germline CDR1 and CDR2: MNHEY and SMNVEV (reference sequence). V was shortened by 4 bases and J by 9 bases, with 10 bases between the two germline ends. The CDR3 contains 13 residues. The CDR3 here is CASSSQEGSPLHF. Written as DNA, the CDR3 is TGTGCCAGCAGTTCACAGGAGGGTTCACCCCTCCACTTT.

This clonotype was found a few times. J is TRBJ1-6 and V is TRBV5-1; unclear D gene. The germline V gene encodes CDR1 SGHRS and CDR2 YFSETQ. The CDR3 consists of 16 residues. The V gene lost 0 bases and the J gene lost 10 bases, with 17 bases spanning the gap. The CDR3 reads CASSLEIFGVGSPLHF. CDR3 nucleotides: TGCGCCAGCAGCTTGGAAATCTTCGGGGTGGGCTCACCCCTCCACTTT.

This clonotype was counted between two and nine times. The rearrangement uses TRBV4-2 and TRBJ2-7, with TRBD2 identical over 7 bases. The CDR3 loop spans 13 amino acids. With 5 bases clipped from V and 2 bases from J, the junction kept 3 bases outside the gene matches. CDR1 and CDR2 from the germline V gene are LGHNA and YNFKEQ. For the CDR3, the DNA is TGTGCCAGCAGCTCGGGACTACCCTACGAGCAGTACTTC. Translation: CASSSGLPYEQYF.

This chain uses TRBV5-1 with TRBJ2-7; 7 bases are a match to TRBD1. The CDR3 runs 13 residues. Germline trimming cut 6 bases from V and 5 bases from J; bases unmatched to any gene: 8. The germline CDR1 and CDR2 sequences are SGHRS and YFSETQ. CDR3 nucleotide sequence: TGCGCCAGCACCGGGACAGCCGTGCACGAGCAGTACTTC. Protein product: CASTGTAVHEQYF.

This clonotype was seen many times. This chain links TRBV29-1 with TRBJ2-7; 12 nucleotides align to TRBD1. The CDR3 runs 17 residues. V trimming: 4 bases; J trimming: 5 bases; junction bases outside the gene matches: 15. Germline loops: CDR1 SQVTM, CDR2 ANQGSEA. In DNA form, the CDR3 reads TGCAGCGTTGGGGGGACAGGGGGCTACCCATTCTTGGACGAGCAGTACTTC. Protein product: CSVGGTGGYPFLDEQYF.

The CDR3 reads CASSSYRDYEQYF. In DNA, the CDR3 is TGCGCCAGCAGCTCCTACAGGGATTACGAGCAGTACTTC. The genes are TRBV5-1 and TRBJ2-7, with D perhaps TRBD1 (6 bases). Germline V gives CDR1 SGHRS, CDR2 YFSETQ. This CDR3 contains 13 residues. Trimming shortened V by 3 bases and J by 4 bases, and 11 bases separated the two germline ends.

Turning to this clonotype: At one end the junction does not follow the germline gene, possibly because of a read error. The chain uses TRBV7-2 and TRBJ1-2, with D possibly being TRBD1 (6 bases). CDR1 and CDR2 from the germline V gene are SGHTA and FQGNSA. This CDR3 comprises 13 residues. The CDR3: CASTEGQLYGDTF. The CDR3 coding sequence is TGTGCCAGCACCGAGGGACAACTCTATGGCGACACCTTC.

The chain links TRBV20-1 to TRBJ1-4, with D tentatively TRBD1 (6 bases). The germline V and J ends were trimmed by 5 bases and 2 bases, with 12 bases remaining between them. The CDR3 spans 14 residues. CDR1 DFQATT and CDR2 SNEGSKA come from the germline V gene (reference sequence). The CDR3 sequence: CSAPQGSTNEKLFF. CDR3 sequence (DNA): TGCAGTGCTCCACAGGGATCGACTAATGAAAAACTGTTTTTT.

With regard to this clonotype: Here the CDR3 omits its conserved ending phenylalanine or tryptophan, so a read error is the likely source. The chain has TRBV12-3 or TRBV12-4 and TRBJ2-7, with 9 positions matching TRBD1. The ends lost 2 bases at V and 6 bases at J; junction bases unmatched: 11. CDR3 length equals 16 residues. DNA of the CDR3: TGTGCCAGCAGTTTATTCCGGGACAGGGCATTGAGCGAGCAGTACTCC. Its translation: CASSLFRDRALSEQYS.

Many counts were recorded for this clonotype. The chain recombines TRBV10-3 with TRBJ1-2; no reliable D call. This CDR3 has 15 residues. The ends were cut back, 0 bases at V and 2 bases at J, with 10 bases in the middle. Germline lookup yields CDR1 ENHRY and CDR2 SYGVKD. CDR3: CAISESRQDNYGYTF. CDR3 coding DNA: TGTGCCATCAGTGAGTCGAGGCAGGACAACTATGGCTACACCTTC.

In its sample, this clonotype was seen many times. V and J are TRBV6-1 and TRBJ2-5; the D gene could be TRBD1 or TRBD2 (5 bases each). Germline-derived CDR1 and CDR2 are MNHNS and SASEGT. V was clipped by 3 bases and J by 1 base, with 12 bases between them. This CDR3 contains 15 residues. CDR3 in DNA: TGTGCCAGCAGTGATTTGGTCGGGACCCAAGAGACCCAGTACTTC. It specifies CASSDLVGTQETQYF.